This is a list of T cell receptor beta chains from one sample in a study of PD-L1 blockade in urothelial cancer. The table came from immunoSEQ multiplex PCR; TCRdb's copy has only in-frame clones and leaves some out. Seen here are about 87,000 clones, less than 90% observed once, and the top ten hold approximately 2%. The source was PBMCs, collected around atezolizumab (anti-PD-L1) treatment. All receptors derive from a man in his 60s with urothelial cancer. Both conserved end residues are part of each CDR3. The D gene is left open where the match is weak. Clone size is shown for a subset of rows, as once, few, many or a class of expanded clone.

v_gene	abundance	d_gene	j_gene	CDR3nt	CDR3aa
TRBV7-9	NA	NA	TRBJ1-2	TGTGCCAGCATCCTCGGACGGGGGTCAGGCGGCTACACCTTC	CASILGRGSGGYTF
TRBV4-1	NA	TRBD2	TRBJ2-5	TGCGCCAGCAGCCACCCGATCCAGCGGGGGGGCCGATTCGAGACCCAGTACTTC	CASSHPIQRGGRFETQYF
TRBV14	NA	NA	TRBJ2-7	TGTGCCAGCAGTCGTAACAGGGTTGGAACCTACGAGCAGTACTTC	CASSRNRVGTYEQYF
TRBV5-6	NA	NA	TRBJ2-7	TGTGCCAGCAGCTTGGCTCTCGGGAGAGGGCGATCCTACGAGCAGTACTTC	CASSLALGRGRSYEQYF
TRBV12-5	NA	NA	TRBJ2-2	TGTGCTAGTGGTTTGGGGCAGACGAACACCGGGGAGCTGTTTTTT	CASGLGQTNTGELFF
TRBV29-1	NA	NA	TRBJ2-7	TGCAGCGTTGGCATGGACACCACCTACGAGCAGTACTTC	CSVGMDTTYEQYF
TRBV7-9	few	NA	TRBJ1-4	TGTGCCAGCAGCTTACCCAGGGGCAAACTGTTTTTT	CASSLPRGKLFF
TRBV5-4	NA	NA	TRBJ1-5	TGTGCCAGCAGCTACCAGGGGCCCAATCAGCCCCAGCATTTT	CASSYQGPNQPQHF
TRBV5-6	NA	NA	TRBJ2-1	TGTGCCAGCAGCTTGGTGTCCGGGGGGCCGTACAATGAGCAGTTCTTC	CASSLVSGGPYNEQFF
TRBV7-2	NA	NA	TRBJ1-2	TGCGCCAGCAGCTTATCGTACAGCGGTGGGGGCTACACCTTC	CASSLSYSGGGYTF
TRBV5-1	NA	NA	TRBJ2-5	TGCGCCAGCAGCCCAAACTCCGTAGAGACCCAGTACTTC	CASSPNSVETQYF
TRBV5-1	NA	NA	TRBJ1-1	TGCGCCAGCAGCTTGGAGGAGGGTCTAAAAAACGAAGCTTTCTTT	CASSLEEGLKNEAFF
TRBV7-8	NA	TRBD1	TRBJ2-6	TGTGCCAGCAGCTTAAGGGACAGGGTCATCACCTCTGGGGCCAACGTCCTGACTTTC	CASSLRDRVITSGANVLTF
TRBV28	NA	TRBD2	TRBJ2-7	TGTGCCAGCACCCTAATTGCTAGCGGGACGGGCGAGCAGTACTTC	CASTLIASGTGEQYF
TRBV5-1	NA	NA	TRBJ1-1	TGCGCCAGCAGCGCCAGGGGTGACACTGAAGCTTTCTTT	CASSARGDTEAFF
TRBV18	NA	TRBD1	TRBJ1-2	TGTGCCAGCTCACCCCGGGGGACAGAAGGGCGAGGCTACACCTTC	CASSPRGTEGRGYTF
TRBV27	NA	TRBD1	TRBJ2-1	TGTGCCAGCAGTTTCTTCCCGGGACAGGCCTTTAATGAGCAGTTCTTC	CASSFFPGQAFNEQFF
TRBV9	NA	TRBD2	TRBJ2-5	TGTGCCAGCAGCTCAGGACTAGCGGCTATCCAAGAGACCCAGTACTTC	CASSSGLAAIQETQYF
TRBV28	NA	NA	TRBJ2-1	TGTGCCAGCAGTTTCCAGCTAGCCTTAGGGGGAGATAAAAATGAGCAGTTCTTC	CASSFQLALGGDKNEQFF
TRBV5-1	NA	TRBD2	TRBJ2-5	TGCGCCAGCAGCCCAGCGGGACTAGCGGGAGGGCCAGAGACCCAGTACTTC	CASSPAGLAGGPETQYF
TRBV19	NA	TRBD1	TRBJ2-2	TGTGCCAGTACCCTTAGGACAGGGACGAACACCGGGGAGCTGTTTTTT	CASTLRTGTNTGELFF
TRBV4-2	NA	NA	TRBJ2-3	TGTGCCAGCAGCCAAGAGCTCGGGAGAGGTTCAGATACGCAGTATTTT	CASSQELGRGSDTQYF
TRBV9	NA	NA	TRBJ1-4	TGTGCCAGCAGCGTAAAAGGGGGAACAACTAATGAAAAACTGTTTTTT	CASSVKGGTTNEKLFF
TRBV2	NA	NA	TRBJ1-5	TGTGCCAGCAGTGAAGACGGCGGAGTAGGACAGCCCCAGCATTTT	CASSEDGGVGQPQHF
TRBV9	NA	NA	TRBJ1-2	TGTGCCAGCAGCGTTACCGGGACAACTGGCTACACCTTC	CASSVTGTTGYTF
TRBV5-4	NA	TRBD2	TRBJ2-3	TGTGCCAGCAGCTTGAATTTACGGGCTAGCGGGAGTCTCACAGATACGCAGTATTTT	CASSLNLRASGSLTDTQYF
TRBV11-2	NA	NA	TRBJ2-7	TGTGCCAGCAGCTTAGCCCTATCTTGGGGGCAGTCCTCCTACGAGCAGTACTTC	CASSLALSWGQSSYEQYF
TRBV7-2	NA	NA	TRBJ1-5	TGTGCCAGCAGCTTCGGGGGAGGTAGGGCTAATCAGCCCCAGCATTTT	CASSFGGGRANQPQHF
TRBV7-2	NA	TRBD1	TRBJ2-4	TGTGCCAGCAGCTTAGGGGGGACAGGGGCACCAGGGGCCAAAAACATTCAGTACTTC	CASSLGGTGAPGAKNIQYF
TRBV6-1	NA	NA	TRBJ2-3	TGTGCCAGCAGTGCCGGGACAATTTTCGCAGATACGCAGTATTTT	CASSAGTIFADTQYF
TRBV10-3	NA	TRBD1	TRBJ2-7	TGTGCCATCAGCGAGGGACAGGGCTACGAGCAGTACTTC	CAISEGQGYEQYF
TRBV29-1	NA	TRBD1	TRBJ1-1	TGCAGCGCCCTCCCGACAGGGCACACTGAAGCTTTCTTT	CSALPTGHTEAFF
TRBV10-2	NA	TRBD1	TRBJ2-7	TGCGCCAGCAGAGACTGGACAGGGGTCGAGCAGTACTTC	CASRDWTGVEQYF
TRBV9	NA	NA	TRBJ2-2	TGTGCCAGCACGCGGGATTTGGGGCTGAACACCGGGGAGCTGTTTTTT	CASTRDLGLNTGELFF
TRBV14	NA	NA	TRBJ2-2	TGTGCCAGCAGCCAAGTCGGGGGTCCCACCGGGGAGCTGTTTTTT	CASSQVGGPTGELFF
TRBV7-6	NA	NA	TRBJ2-1	TGTGCCAGCAGCTTCAGAAACGGGGGATTCAATGAGCAGTTCTTC	CASSFRNGGFNEQFF
TRBV5-1	NA	TRBD2	TRBJ2-2	TGCGCCAGCGGAAGCGGGGAGGAAGCCGGGGAGCTGTTTTTT	CASGSGEEAGELFF
TRBV7-9	NA	TRBD1	TRBJ2-5	TGTGCCAGCAGCCGACAGGGTTGGCAAGAGACCCAGTACTTC	CASSRQGWQETQYF
TRBV4-2	NA	NA	TRBJ2-5	TGTGCCAGCAGCCAAGATCCCGGCTTGGGGGGGCGGGAGACCCAGTACTTC	CASSQDPGLGGRETQYF
TRBV25-1	NA	TRBD2	TRBJ2-5	TGTGCCAGCAGCCTAGCGGGCGGTCAAGAGACCCAGTACTTC	CASSLAGGQETQYF
TRBV9	NA	TRBD2	TRBJ2-7	TGTGCCAGCAGCGAGATGACTAGCGCGGGGGAGCAGTACTTC	CASSEMTSAGEQYF
TRBV6-5	NA	NA	TRBJ1-2	TGTGCCACTCGAGGGAGTTCGAGTGGCTACACCTTC	CATRGSSSGYTF
TRBV25-1	NA	NA	TRBJ1-1	TGTGCCAGCAGTGCGAACGGGGTCGGGGTTAACACTGAAGCTTTCTTT	CASSANGVGVNTEAFF
TRBV7-8	NA	NA	TRBJ1-5	TGTGCCAGCAGCTTAGGCGGGGGTCAGCCCCAGCATTTT	CASSLGGGQPQHF
TRBV9	once	TRBD1	TRBJ1-3	TGTGCCAGCAGCGTGTCTACCACAGGGGTTCCTGGAAACACCATATATTTT	CASSVSTTGVPGNTIYF
TRBV4-3	NA	NA	TRBJ2-1	TGCGCCAGCAGCCAACTAGATGGGAATGAGCAGTTCTTC	CASSQLDGNEQFF
TRBV5-4	NA	TRBD1	TRBJ1-6	TGTGCCAGCAGGTGGACAGGGGGGAATTCACCCCTCCACTTT	CASRWTGGNSPLHF
TRBV7-9	NA	TRBD1	TRBJ1-1	TGTGCCAGCAGCTCCTACAAAGGGACAGCCAACATTGAAGCTTTCTTT	CASSSYKGTANIEAFF
TRBV5-1	NA	TRBD2	TRBJ2-3	TGCGCCAGCAGCTTGGGCAGCGGGAGGGATACGCAGTATTTT	CASSLGSGRDTQYF
TRBV5-1	NA	NA	TRBJ1-3	TGCGCCAGCAGCTTGTCAGGGGTTGGAAACACCATATATTTT	CASSLSGVGNTIYF